This is a list of T cell receptor beta chains from one sample in a study of regulatory T cells in long-lasting Graves disease. TCRdb passed the multiplex PCR reads through MiXCR, listing each CDR3 protein once. The sample records 300,000 to 350,000 distinct CDR3 sequences, about 20% being singletons. Sequenced material: peripheral blood mononuclear cells (PBMCs), taken when the disease was refractory, from a patient treated with antithyroid drugs. These receptors came from a female donor with Graves disease. The CDR3 runs from the conserved cysteine through the conserved F or W. D genes are given only for firm matches. Clone size is given for some rows only: seen once, a few or many times, or a class if the clone is expanded.

TRBV7-2,.,.,TRBJ1-5,CASSATGQPQHF,TGTGCCAGCAGTGCAACAGGTCAGCCCCAGCATTTT
TRBV7-2,.,many,TRBJ1-1,CASSLGTANTEAFF,TGTGCCAGCAGCTTAGGGACAGCGAACACTGAAGCTTTCTTT
TRBV6-1,.,many,TRBJ1-4,CASSLKPGLSNEKLFF,TGTGCCAGCAGCCTTAAGCCGGGACTGAGTAATGAAAAACTGTTTTTT
TRBV20-1,.,few,TRBJ1-5,CSASPQGMAGQPQHF,TGCAGTGCTAGCCCACAGGGAATGGCTGGTCAGCCCCAGCATTTT
TRBV7-2,.,few,TRBJ2-4,CASSSDPVDIQYF,TGTGCCAGCAGCTCCGACCCAGTGGACATTCAGTACTTC
TRBV5-1,.,.,TRBJ2-2,CASSLTAGTMTGELFF,TGCGCCAGCAGCCTTACTGCCGGGACCATGACCGGGGAGCTGTTTTTT
TRBV2,.,few,TRBJ1-5,CASSEIQLNQPQDF,TGTGCCAGCAGTGAAATACAACTGAATCAGCCCCAGGATTTT
TRBV7-8,.,few,TRBJ1-2,CASSPLGTYGYTF,TGTGCCAGCAGCCCGTTGGGGACCTATGGCTACACCTTC
TRBV6-5,.,many,TRBJ2-5,CASSYGALETQYF,TGTGCCAGCAGTTACGGGGCGTTGGAGACCCAGTACTTC
TRBV12-3/TRBV12-4,.,many,TRBJ1-5,CASSFAGGGNQPQHF,TGTGCCAGCAGTTTCGCCGGGGGGGGCAATCAGCCCCAGCATTTT
TRBV3-1,TRBD1,.,TRBJ1-2,CASSQDGTGGNGYTF,TGTGCCAGCAGCCAAGACGGGACAGGGGGCAATGGCTACACCTTC
TRBV12-5,.,many,TRBJ2-2,CASGRARTGELFF,TGTGCTAGTGGTCGTGCCAGGACCGGGGAGCTGTTTTTT
TRBV7-9,.,many,TRBJ2-7,CASRPPLDSHGYEQYF,TGTGCCAGCAGGCCCCCTCTAGACAGTCACGGATACGAGCAGTACTTC
TRBV7-2,.,many,TRBJ1-1,CASSLEQGWTEAFF,TGTGCCAGCAGCTTAGAGCAGGGTTGGACTGAAGCTTTCTTT
TRBV12-3/TRBV12-4,TRBD1,many,TRBJ2-7,CASTRTGEHEQYF,TGTGCCAGCACCAGAACAGGGGAACACGAGCAGTACTTC
TRBV19,TRBD1,.,TRBJ1-2,CASSIRTGSVYGYTF,TGTGCCAGTAGTATAAGGACAGGGTCTGTCTATGGCTACACCTTC
TRBV5-1,TRBD1,many,TRBJ1-2,CASSPPDRVVRDGYTF,TGCGCCAGCAGCCCCCCGGACAGGGTGGTACGAGACGGCTACACCTTC
TRBV28,.,many,TRBJ2-7,CATLLPGNYEQYF,TGTGCCACCCTTTTACCGGGAAACTACGAGCAGTACTTC
TRBV30,.,few,TRBJ1-1,CAWRKGILNTEAFF,TGTGCCTGGAGAAAAGGGATTCTGAACACTGAAGCTTTCTTT
TRBV24-1,.,many,TRBJ1-1,CATSERGNTEAFF,TGTGCCACCAGTGAGCGGGGGAACACTGAAGCTTTCTTT
TRBV2,.,few,TRBJ1-5,CASSGEAGDMYQPQHF,TGTGCCAGCAGTGGAGAGGCAGGAGATATGTATCAGCCCCAGCATTTT
TRBV7-9,TRBD1,many,TRBJ2-7,CASSTTGDEQYF,TGTGCCAGCAGCACGACAGGGGACGAGCAGTACTTC
TRBV3-1,.,few,TRBJ1-5,CASSHGSSPNQPQHF,TGTGCCAGCAGCCATGGGAGTTCCCCCAATCAGCCCCAGCATTTT
TRBV5-1,.,few,TRBJ2-7,CASSLRPNGAGESYEQYF,TGCGCCAGCAGCTTGCGGCCCAATGGGGCAGGGGAATCCTACGAGCAGTACTTC
TRBV6-1,TRBD1,.,TRBJ2-7,CASTSRTGTGTYEQYF,TGTGCCAGCACTTCCCGCACCGGGACAGGCACCTACGAGCAGTACTTC